This section outlines one TCR beta chain sequence together with its context. Data came from immunoSEQ multiplex PCR; TCRdb stores just in-frame clones and leaves some out. Altogether some 660,000 clones are present, around 87% being singletons, with the ten largest covering roughly 0.0086%. The J segment lost 6 bases and the V segment lost 5 bases, leaving 9 bases of the junction unmatched. The CDR3 runs to 15 residues. CDR1 and CDR2 (germline): SGHTA, FQGNSA. These data originate in a study of shared T cell receptors in the human thymus. These data were also reused for a study on human thymus T cells. That work states: Thymic and blood repertoires appeared to show biased V and J gene usage.

The sequencing input was thymocytes. The clonotype comes from a boy younger than two with a congenital heart defect. This sequence joins TRBV7-2 and TRBJ1-5; 8 nucleotides match TRBD1. For the CDR3, the DNA is TGTGCCAGCAGCCCTCTACAGGGGGTTGGTCAGCCCCAGCATTTT. The encoded protein is CASSPLQGVGQPQHF.